This entry describes one T cell receptor beta chain. Sequenced by immunoSEQ multiplex PCR; TCRdb stores in-frame clones only, minus some. Of some 17,000 clones in the sample, about 88% were seen once. These data are taken from a study of OX40 agonist ivuxolimab in advanced cancers. The wider study: Ivuxolimab is a fully human IgG2 antibody that activates OX40 (CD134). The dose-escalation cohort was about 86% male, with a mean age of around 60 years, ranging about 23 to 80.

Autoimmune disease history or systemic immunosuppression disqualified patients. Blood samples were obtained at baseline, cycle 4 day 1, and cycle 7 day 1. The sequence was obtained from an adult with an advanced solid tumor such as melanoma, head and neck, liver or kidney cancer. Sequenced here: CD4+ or CD8+ T cells sorted from blood, sampled in a trial of the OX40 agonist ivuxolimab.

The CDR3 sequence is CASSSGFFEQYF. DNA for the CDR3: TGTGCCAGCAGCTCGGGATTTTTCGAGCAGTACTTC. This chain links TRBV13 with TRBJ2-7, with D tentatively TRBD2 (5 bases). This CDR3 comprises 12 residues. V was cut by 4 bases and J by 6 bases, with 10 bases left in between. CDR1 PRHDT and CDR2 FYEKMQ come from the germline V gene (reference sequence).